One T cell receptor beta chain is described in this entry. Naive CD8 cells were CD45RO-negative, positively selected for CCR7, excluding terminally differentiated effector memory CD45RA+ cells. The V gene lost 1 base and the J gene lost 0 bases, with 12 bases spanning the gap. Germline CDR1 MNHEY, CDR2 SMNVEV (reference sequence). This CDR3 has 17 amino acids. The data belong to a study of shared clonotypes between healthy human individuals. Assay used: immunoSEQ multiplex PCR; TCRdb lists only in-frame clones, some missing. Here the sample spans around 2.1 million clones, more than 85% being singletons.

The chain has TRBV27 and TRBJ2-2; the D gene is possibly TRBD2 (5 bases). The sequencing input was naive CD8+ T cells from PBMCs. The source of this sequence is a man between 18 and 29 years old in good health. Some clones in this sample may be carry-over from other donors' samples. The CDR3 sequence is CASSLWEAVANTGELFF. Written as DNA, the CDR3 is TGTGCCAGCAGTTTATGGGAAGCGGTAGCGAACACCGGGGAGCTGTTTTTT.